These T cell receptor beta chains were read from a single sample in a study of CD8 T cells in Susac syndrome. One entry per CDR3 protein, called by TCRdb with MiXCR from the immunoSEQ multiplex PCR reads. This sample has around 71,000 distinct CDR3 sequences, with 96% found just once. Sequencing used CD4+ T cells from PBMCs. The source is a human donor with multiple sclerosis. Both conserved end residues are part of each CDR3. Each record gives: J gene, V gene, clone size, D gene, CDR3 protein, CDR3 DNA. D genes are given only for firm matches. The size field is filled for only some rows; it gives once, few, many or a size class.

J gene: TRBJ1-1
V gene: TRBV20-1
clone size: .
D gene: .
CDR3 protein: CSARAFGGLNTEAFF
CDR3 DNA: TGCAGTGCTAGAGCCTTTGGGGGCCTGAACACTGAAGCTTTCTTT

J gene: TRBJ2-5
V gene: TRBV28
clone size: .
D gene: .
CDR3 protein: CASSLGLNIGEETQYF
CDR3 DNA: TGTGCCAGCAGTTTAGGCCTTAACATAGGGGAAGAGACCCAGTACTTC

J gene: TRBJ2-7
V gene: TRBV11-1
clone size: .
D gene: .
CDR3 protein: CASSLQGVRSEQYF
CDR3 DNA: TGTGCCAGCAGCCTACAGGGTGTTCGGTCGGAGCAGTACTTC

J gene: TRBJ1-1
V gene: TRBV2
clone size: .
D gene: .
CDR3 protein: CASSVQLMNTEAFF
CDR3 DNA: TGTGCCAGCAGTGTACAACTGATGAACACTGAAGCTTTCTTT

J gene: TRBJ2-1
V gene: TRBV27
clone size: .
D gene: .
CDR3 protein: CASSLVGLGNNEQFF
CDR3 DNA: TGTGCCAGCAGCCTCGTCGGCTTGGGAAACAATGAGCAGTTCTTC

J gene: TRBJ2-3
V gene: TRBV7-9
clone size: .
D gene: .
CDR3 protein: CASSPTEMHTQYF
CDR3 DNA: TGTGCCAGCAGCCCGACAGAGATGCATACGCAGTATTTT

J gene: TRBJ2-5
V gene: TRBV6-6
clone size: .
D gene: TRBD2
CDR3 protein: CASSYSSLAGETQYF
CDR3 DNA: TGTGCCAGCAGTTACTCGTCCCTAGCGGGAGAGACCCAGTACTTC

J gene: TRBJ2-4
V gene: TRBV4-3
clone size: .
D gene: .
CDR3 protein: CASSQIEGGKNIQYF
CDR3 DNA: TGCGCCAGCAGCCAGATAGAGGGCGGGAAAAACATTCAGTACTTC

J gene: TRBJ2-3
V gene: TRBV5-4
clone size: once
D gene: TRBD2
CDR3 protein: CASSLTSGGDTQYF
CDR3 DNA: TGTGCCAGCAGCTTGACTAGCGGGGGTGATACGCAGTATTTT

J gene: TRBJ1-1
V gene: TRBV3-1
clone size: .
D gene: .
CDR3 protein: CASSLPPNTEAFF
CDR3 DNA: TGTGCCAGCAGCCTACCACCGAACACTGAAGCTTTCTTT

J gene: TRBJ2-1
V gene: TRBV6-2/TRBV6-3
clone size: .
D gene: TRBD2
CDR3 protein: CASSTGLATYNEQFF
CDR3 DNA: TGTGCCAGCAGTACGGGACTAGCAACCTACAATGAGCAGTTCTTC

J gene: TRBJ1-5
V gene: TRBV24-1
clone size: .
D gene: .
CDR3 protein: CATSHSPGSQPQHF
CDR3 DNA: TGTGCCACCAGCCATTCGCCTGGGAGTCAGCCCCAGCATTTT

J gene: TRBJ2-5
V gene: TRBV30
clone size: .
D gene: .
CDR3 protein: CALGDLGGETQYF
CDR3 DNA: TGTGCCTTGGGTGACCTGGGGGGAGAGACCCAGTACTTC

J gene: TRBJ1-1
V gene: TRBV12-3/TRBV12-4
clone size: .
D gene: .
CDR3 protein: CASSFRGVDRNTEAFF
CDR3 DNA: TGTGCCAGCAGTTTTAGGGGGGTGGATCGGAACACTGAAGCTTTCTTT

J gene: TRBJ2-3
V gene: TRBV5-4
clone size: .
D gene: .
CDR3 protein: CASSVASGTDTQYF
CDR3 DNA: TGTGCCAGCAGCGTAGCGTCGGGCACAGATACGCAGTATTTT

J gene: TRBJ2-5
V gene: TRBV3-1
clone size: .
D gene: .
CDR3 protein: CASARGYPPAAETQYF
CDR3 DNA: TGTGCCAGCGCCCGGGGTTATCCTCCCGCGGCGGAGACCCAGTACTTC

J gene: TRBJ2-5
V gene: TRBV5-1
clone size: .
D gene: TRBD1
CDR3 protein: CASSWGTGDQETQYF
CDR3 DNA: TGCGCCAGCAGCTGGGGGACAGGGGACCAAGAGACCCAGTACTTC

J gene: TRBJ1-5
V gene: TRBV20-1
clone size: .
D gene: TRBD1
CDR3 protein: CSAPDQGEQPQHF
CDR3 DNA: TGCAGTGCCCCTGACCAGGGGGAGCAGCCCCAGCATTTT

J gene: TRBJ2-7
V gene: TRBV7-6
clone size: .
D gene: TRBD1
CDR3 protein: CASSPTGQEIFEQYF
CDR3 DNA: TGTGCCAGCAGCCCCACGGGACAGGAAATTTTCGAGCAGTACTTC

J gene: TRBJ1-1
V gene: TRBV12-3/TRBV12-4
clone size: .
D gene: TRBD1
CDR3 protein: CASTLTGGGGAEAFF
CDR3 DNA: TGTGCCAGCACTCTGACAGGGGGCGGGGGGGCTGAAGCTTTCTTT

J gene: TRBJ2-1
V gene: TRBV3-1
clone size: .
D gene: TRBD2
CDR3 protein: CASSHLSGGTNNEQFF
CDR3 DNA: TGTGCCAGCAGCCATTTAAGCGGGGGCACCAACAATGAGCAGTTCTTC

J gene: TRBJ2-5
V gene: TRBV7-9
clone size: .
D gene: .
CDR3 protein: CASRDLVVETQYF
CDR3 DNA: TGTGCCAGCAGGGACCTAGTCGTAGAGACCCAGTACTTC

J gene: TRBJ1-4
V gene: TRBV12-3/TRBV12-4
clone size: .
D gene: .
CDR3 protein: CASSLDPGGTGEKLFF
CDR3 DNA: TGTGCCAGCAGCCTTGATCCCGGGGGAACCGGTGAAAAACTGTTTTTT

J gene: TRBJ2-2
V gene: TRBV4-3
clone size: .
D gene: TRBD1
CDR3 protein: CASSQARGMTGELFF
CDR3 DNA: TGCGCCAGCAGCCAAGCCAGGGGGATGACCGGGGAGCTGTTTTTT

J gene: TRBJ2-5
V gene: TRBV5-4
clone size: once
D gene: TRBD1
CDR3 protein: CASSLDRAETQYF
CDR3 DNA: TGTGCCAGCAGCTTAGACAGGGCAGAGACCCAGTACTTC

J gene: TRBJ2-5
V gene: TRBV12-3/TRBV12-4
clone size: .
D gene: .
CDR3 protein: CASSPRQAKGETQYF
CDR3 DNA: TGTGCCAGCAGTCCTAGACAGGCCAAGGGAGAGACCCAGTACTTC

J gene: TRBJ2-3
V gene: TRBV29-1
clone size: .
D gene: TRBD1
CDR3 protein: CSVVQGAAADTQYF
CDR3 DNA: TGCAGCGTGGTTCAGGGGGCGGCGGCAGATACGCAGTATTTT

J gene: TRBJ2-3
V gene: TRBV2
clone size: once
D gene: TRBD2
CDR3 protein: CASSEILSGGTDTQYF
CDR3 DNA: TGTGCCAGCAGTGAAATCTTGAGCGGGGGCACAGATACGCAGTATTTT

J gene: TRBJ2-3
V gene: TRBV3-1
clone size: .
D gene: .
CDR3 protein: CASSHTGPADTQYF
CDR3 DNA: TGTGCCAGCAGCCATACGGGTCCCGCGGATACGCAGTATTTT

J gene: TRBJ2-7
V gene: TRBV29-1
clone size: .
D gene: .
CDR3 protein: CSVDKTGSSYEQYF
CDR3 DNA: TGCAGCGTAGACAAGACGGGAAGCTCCTACGAGCAGTACTTC

J gene: TRBJ2-5
V gene: TRBV6-6
clone size: .
D gene: TRBD1
CDR3 protein: CASSKGTGETQYF
CDR3 DNA: TGTGCCAGCAGTAAAGGGACAGGGGAGACCCAGTACTTC

J gene: TRBJ2-7
V gene: TRBV11-2
clone size: .
D gene: .
CDR3 protein: CASAPPAYEQYF
CDR3 DNA: TGTGCCAGCGCCCCCCCCGCCTACGAGCAGTACTTC

J gene: TRBJ2-1
V gene: TRBV7-2
clone size: .
D gene: TRBD2
CDR3 protein: CASSLAAGINNEQFF
CDR3 DNA: TGTGCCAGCAGCTTAGCAGCGGGGATCAACAATGAGCAGTTCTTC

J gene: TRBJ1-3
V gene: TRBV19
clone size: .
D gene: .
CDR3 protein: CASSNGNSGNTIYF
CDR3 DNA: TGTGCCAGTAGTAACGGCAACTCTGGAAACACCATATATTTT

J gene: TRBJ1-2
V gene: TRBV30
clone size: .
D gene: .
CDR3 protein: CAWTFATPRDYGYTF
CDR3 DNA: TGTGCCTGGACCTTCGCTACACCTCGGGACTATGGCTACACCTTC

J gene: TRBJ2-1
V gene: TRBV20-1
clone size: .
D gene: TRBD2
CDR3 protein: CSAIGTSLEQFF
CDR3 DNA: TGCAGTGCCATTGGGACTAGCCTTGAGCAGTTCTTC

J gene: TRBJ1-6
V gene: TRBV20-1
clone size: .
D gene: TRBD1
CDR3 protein: CSAREGDRGVNSPLHF
CDR3 DNA: TGCAGTGCTAGAGAAGGGGACAGGGGGGTAAATTCACCCCTCCACTTT

J gene: TRBJ1-6
V gene: TRBV7-2
clone size: .
D gene: .
CDR3 protein: CASSLSAGPGNSPLHF
CDR3 DNA: TGTGCCAGCAGCTTATCCGCCGGGCCTGGGAATTCACCCCTCCACTTT

J gene: TRBJ2-3
V gene: TRBV20-1
clone size: .
D gene: .
CDR3 protein: CSARDGTSTDTQYF
CDR3 DNA: TGCAGTGCTAGAGATGGCACTTCCACAGATACGCAGTATTTT

J gene: TRBJ2-5
V gene: TRBV5-6
clone size: .
D gene: .
CDR3 protein: CASSLALIETQYF
CDR3 DNA: TGTGCCAGCAGCTTGGCCCTTATTGAGACCCAGTACTTC

J gene: TRBJ2-7
V gene: TRBV12-3/TRBV12-4
clone size: .
D gene: TRBD2
CDR3 protein: CASRVASGALQYF
CDR3 DNA: TGTGCCAGCAGGGTTGCTAGCGGGGCCCTGCAGTACTTC

J gene: TRBJ2-3
V gene: TRBV28
clone size: .
D gene: TRBD2
CDR3 protein: CASASGGSDTQYF
CDR3 DNA: TGTGCCAGTGCCTCGGGGGGTTCAGATACGCAGTATTTT

J gene: TRBJ2-3
V gene: TRBV2
clone size: .
D gene: TRBD2
CDR3 protein: CASSAVGGGADTQYF
CDR3 DNA: TGTGCCAGCAGTGCGGTGGGGGGAGGGGCAGATACGCAGTATTTT

J gene: TRBJ1-5
V gene: TRBV3-1
clone size: .
D gene: TRBD1
CDR3 protein: CASSRDSGDQPQHF
CDR3 DNA: TGTGCCAGCAGCCGGGACAGCGGTGATCAGCCCCAGCATTTT

J gene: TRBJ2-5
V gene: TRBV10-3
clone size: .
D gene: .
CDR3 protein: CAISSIRAQETQYF
CDR3 DNA: TGTGCCATCAGCTCGATTAGGGCCCAAGAGACCCAGTACTTC

J gene: TRBJ2-7
V gene: TRBV3-1
clone size: once
D gene: .
CDR3 protein: CASSLVGSYEQYF
CDR3 DNA: TGTGCCAGCAGCCTCGTCGGCTCCTACGAGCAGTACTTC